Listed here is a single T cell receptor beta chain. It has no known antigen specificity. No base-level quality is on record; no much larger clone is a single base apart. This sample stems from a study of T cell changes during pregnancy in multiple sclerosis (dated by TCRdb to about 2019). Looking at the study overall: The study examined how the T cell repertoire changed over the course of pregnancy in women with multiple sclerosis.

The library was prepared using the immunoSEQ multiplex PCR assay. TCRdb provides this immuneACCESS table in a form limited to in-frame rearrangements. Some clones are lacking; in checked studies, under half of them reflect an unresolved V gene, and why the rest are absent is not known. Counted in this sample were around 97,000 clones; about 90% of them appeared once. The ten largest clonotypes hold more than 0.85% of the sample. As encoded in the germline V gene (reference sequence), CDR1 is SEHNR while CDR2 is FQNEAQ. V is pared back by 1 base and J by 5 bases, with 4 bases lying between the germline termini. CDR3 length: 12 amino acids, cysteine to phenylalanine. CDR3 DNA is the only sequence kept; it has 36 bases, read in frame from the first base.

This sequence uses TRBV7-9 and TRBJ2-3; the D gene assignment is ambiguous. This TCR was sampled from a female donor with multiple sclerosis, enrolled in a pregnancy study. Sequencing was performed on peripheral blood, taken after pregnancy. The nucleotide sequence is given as TGTGCCAGCAGCTTAGGTAGAGATACGCAGTATTTT. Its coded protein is CASSLGRDTQYF. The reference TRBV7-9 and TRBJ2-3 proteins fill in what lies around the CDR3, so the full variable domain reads DTGVSQNPRHKITKRGQNVTFRCDPISEHNRLYWYRQTLGQGPEFLTYFQNEAQLEKSRLLSDRFSAERPKGSFSTLEIQRTEQGDSAMYLCASSLGRDTQYFGPGTRLTVL.